Each of the 7 T cell receptor beta chains below was sequenced from the same sample in a study of regulatory T cells in long-lasting Graves disease. Time point meaning: newly diagnosed GD, antithyroid drugs for less than 3 months. PBMCs provided the RNA from which the TCR library was made. According to the study, TCR beta libraries were built with iRepertoire HTBI primers and CDR3-region Arm-PCR. In TCRdb, the multiplex PCR reads were re-called with MiXCR into one record per CDR3 protein. The sample shows 250,000 or so distinct CDR3 sequences, 18% of them seen only once. The same data also contributed to another study, on T cells in Graves' hyperthyroidism and ophthalmopathy.

Sequenced material: peripheral blood mononuclear cells (PBMCs), taken at new diagnosis, from a patient treated with antithyroid drugs. The receptors come from a woman aged 25-40 years with Graves disease.

This chain connects TRBV10-3 to TRBJ2-3; 13 positions match TRBD2. The CDR3 has 17 residues. The V gene end was trimmed by 0 bases and the J gene end by 1 base; junction bases not matched to a gene: 1. Germline-derived CDR1 and CDR2 are ENHRY and SYGVKD. CDR3 nucleotides: TGTGCCATCAGTGAGTCCGGACTAGCGGGGGGCACAGATACGCAGTATTTT. Amino acid sequence: CAISESGLAGGTDTQYF.

This clonotype came up many times. The gene calls are TRBV6-1 and TRBJ2-2, with D maybe TRBD1 (5 bases). The CDR3 is 15 amino acids. CDR1 is MNHNS and CDR2 is SASEGT in the germline V gene. The ends were cut back, 2 bases at V and 5 bases at J, with 12 bases in the middle. The DNA of the CDR3 is TGTGCCAGCAGTGAACTAGGGGCTTTGACCGGGGAGCTGTTTTTT. Amino acid sequence: CASSELGALTGELFF.

At least ten counts were recorded for this clonotype. The chain employs TRBV11-2 and TRBJ1-5; 9 bases map to TRBD1. Trimming removed 0 bases from V and 9 bases from J; junction bases left unmatched: 6. The CDR3 has 15 residues. Germline V lookup: CDR1 SGHAT, CDR2 FQNNGV. CDR3 loop: CASSLDPDRGWPQHF. CDR3 nucleotides: TGTGCCAGCAGCTTAGACCCGGACAGGGGATGGCCCCAGCATTTT.

This clonotype was counted ten times or more. The junction departs from the called germline gene at one end, perhaps through a read error. The chain joins TRBV7-7 to TRBJ2-2, with 7 bases lining up with TRBD1. The CDR3 contains 16 residues. Germline loops: CDR1 SSHAT, CDR2 FNYEAQ (reference sequence). Here the CDR3 DNA reads TGTGCTAGCAGCCCCTCGACAGGGCCCAGAACCGGGGAGCTGTTTTTT. This codes for CASSPSTGPRTGELFF.

The rearrangement uses TRBV18 and TRBJ1-1; 8 bases match TRBD1. The germline gives CDR1 KGHSH, CDR2 LQKENI. V was clipped by 8 bases and J by 1 base; unmatched bases: 6. CDR3 length: 14 amino acids. CDR3 loop: CASLGQGQNTEAFF. CDR3 bases: TGTGCCAGCCTAGGACAGGGTCAGAACACTGAAGCTTTCTTT.

CDR3 in amino acids: CASSRDRETTNEKLFF. In DNA form, the CDR3 reads TGTGCCAGCAGCCGAGACAGGGAAACAACTAATGAAAAACTGTTTTTT. The chain joins TRBV5-4 to TRBJ1-4, with TRBD1 identical over 7 bases. This CDR3 is 16 amino acids long. The V segment lost 4 bases and the J segment 0 bases; nucleotides outside the gene matches: 6. CDR1 SGHNT and CDR2 YYREEE come from the germline V gene (reference sequence). Full variable domain (missing parts from reference TRBV5-4 and TRBJ1-4): ETGVTQSPTHLIKTRGQQVTLRCSSQSGHNTVSWYQQALGQGPQFIFQYYREEENGRGNFPPRFSGLQFPNYSSELNVNALELDDSALYLCASSRDRETTNEKLFFGSGTQLSVL.

This clonotype was seen repeatedly, ten times or more. This sequence joins TRBV6-5 and TRBJ2-5; possibly TRBD1 for D (5 bases). This CDR3 is built from 14 residues. Trimming removed 5 bases at V and 3 bases at J, with 13 bases between. Germline V CDR1 and CDR2: MNHEY, SVGAGI. CDR3 DNA: TGTGCCAGCAGTCTCTCGACAGTAAAAGAGACCCAGTACTTC. Residues: CASSLSTVKETQYF.